The present TCR beta chain was sequenced within a study of blood T cell repertoires in COVID-19. Study-wide background: Spain, Italy and the United States supplied samples that represented acute and convalescent COVID-19. T cells, B-cell-depleted T cells, or PBMCs supplied cDNA or gDNA.

Methods used by the authors: For nucleated cells, counts were estimated from reference gene primer amplification. Repertoires were generated with immunoSEQ multiplex PCR, while TCRdb's copy carries only in-frame clones and drops some. V and J calls and clone size are those listed in that table; D and trimming were worked out from the DNA. The sample includes 15,000 to 17,000 clones, approximately 83% of them seen just once. The CDR3 loop spans 16 amino acids. CDR1 and CDR2 from the germline V gene are SGHRS and YFSETQ. V shed 1 base, J shed 6 bases, and the junction held 3 bases outside the gene matches.

Source material: peripheral blood. The genes are TRBV5-1 and TRBJ2-3; 15 nucleotides line up with TRBD2. The clonotype comes from a man in his 70s in a cohort sampled during active COVID-19. DNA of the CDR3: TGCGCCAGCAGCTTGATGGGGACTAGCGGGAGGGATACGCAGTATTTT. It translates to CASSLMGTSGRDTQYF.